The clone carrying this T cell receptor beta chain was counted between two and nine times. What it recognizes is unknown. These data come from a study of molecular identifiers for immune sequencing clone quantification. Points from the study as a whole: Spiked Jurkat TCR RNA equal to one cell could reportedly be picked out among some 1 million naive cells.

Sorting recovered naive CD8 T cells on a CD8+CD4-CCR7+CD45RA+ profile. One entry per CDR3 protein results from TCRdb running MiXCR on the PCR reads. The data show about 330,000 distinct CDR3 sequences, 24% seen once. The germline V gene has CDR1 SGDLS and CDR2 YYNGEE. Deletions cut 4 bases from V and 5 bases from J, with 13 bases between. The CDR3 has 13 residues. This clonotype was sampled from a human donor in good health. Some libraries in this study had Jurkat cell RNA spiked in. The rearrangement joins TRBV9 to TRBJ2-7; the D is unclear. Sequenced material: naive CD8+ T cells from blood, with Jurkat cell RNA spiked in. This sample's subset: FACS-sorted CD8+CD4-CCR7+CD45RA+ naive T cells. CDR3 nucleotides: TGTGCCAGCAGCTACGGGCTAGGAGACGAGCAGTACTTC. Encoded protein: CASSYGLGDEQYF.